The next 5 T cell receptor beta chains were all read from a single sample in a study of siplizumab effects on memory and regulatory T cells. Data came from immunoSEQ multiplex PCR; TCRdb stores just in-frame clones and leaves some out. The sample holds about 63,000 clones, around four fifths seen once. Sequenced material: memory CD4+ T cells sorted from blood. The receptors shown here come from a human donor in good health.

The rearrangement links TRBV19 to TRBJ1-5, with TRBD1 identical over 12 bases. Trimming took 5 bases from V and 0 from J; bases not matched to a gene: 11. CDR3 length: 19 amino acids. CDR1 is LNHDA and CDR2 is SQIVND in the germline V gene (reference sequence). This chain's CDR3 is CASSSPGTGGPYSNQPQHF. DNA of the CDR3: TGTGCCAGTAGTTCACCCGGGACAGGGGGCCCATATAGCAATCAGCCCCAGCATTTT.

J is TRBJ2-3 and V is TRBV2; tentative D call: TRBD2 (6 bases). The length of the CDR3 is 16 residues. The germline V gene has CDR1 SNHLY and CDR2 FYNNEI. The germline V and J ends were trimmed by 5 bases and 3 bases, with 18 bases remaining between them. Here the CDR3 DNA reads TGTGCCAGCAGTCCGACTTTGGCGGGACGTACAGATACGCAGTATTTT. Translation: CASSPTLAGRTDTQYF.

The chain combines TRBV7-2 with TRBJ2-5; tentatively, D is TRBD2 (6 bases). Looked up from germline, CDR1 is SGHTA and CDR2 is FQGNSA. This CDR3 spans 15 amino acids. V was shortened by 1 base and J by 5 bases, with 14 bases between the two germline ends. The CDR3 nucleotides read TGTGCCAGCAGCTTAGGCGGGGTGGGGACGGAGACCCAGTACTTC. It specifies CASSLGGVGTETQYF.

This chain links TRBV2 with TRBJ1-4; tentative D call: TRBD1 (5 bases). The CDR3 runs to 13 residues. CDR1 and CDR2 from the germline V gene are SNHLY and FYNNEI. The germline V and J ends were trimmed by 6 bases and 7 bases, with 12 bases remaining between them. As DNA, the CDR3 is TGTGCCAGCAGGGGCAGGGAGGGTGAAAAACTGTTTTTT. Protein product: CASRGREGEKLFF. Filled out from reference TRBV2 and TRBJ1-4, the complete variable domain reads EPEVTQTPSHQVTQMGQEVILRCVPISNHLYFYWYRQILGQKVEFLVSFYNNEISEKSEIFDDQFSVERPDGSNFTLKIRSTKLEDSAMYFCASRGREGEKLFFGSGTQLSVL.

The chain combines TRBV7-2 with TRBJ2-5; perhaps D is TRBD1 or TRBD2 (5 bases each). Germline assignment: CDR1 SGHTA and CDR2 FQGNSA. V lost 5 bases, J lost 0 bases, and 10 bases lay in between. The CDR3 extends over 14 amino acids. CDR3 residues: CASSPGTYQETQYF. The CDR3 nucleotides read TGTGCCAGCAGCCCCGGGACCTACCAAGAGACCCAGTACTTC.